Described below is a single T cell receptor beta chain sequence and its context. What it recognizes is unknown. The data were taken from a study of molecular identifiers for immune sequencing clone quantification. General study points: Sizes of clones that are highly expanded could be underestimated (if identical TCR molecules share a barcode).

TCRdb itself ran the PCR reads through MiXCR, one entry per CDR3 protein. This sample has tens of thousands of distinct CDR3 sequences, with around 23% found just once. Germline-derived CDR1 and CDR2 are MNHEY and SVGEGT. The CDR3 consists of 14 residues. J was trimmed by 2 bases and V by 7 bases; bases with no gene match: 7. Sequencing input: naive CD8+ T cells from blood, with Jurkat cell RNA spiked in. Subset in this sample: FACS-sorted CD8+CD4-CCR7+CD45RA+ naive T cells. This clonotype was obtained from a human donor in good health. Some libraries in this study had Jurkat cell RNA spiked in. The V call is TRBV6-2 or TRBV6-3, the J call TRBJ2-7, with 8 bases identical to TRBD1. The CDR3 nucleotides are TGTGCCAGCAACGGACAGGGAATAACCTACGAGCAGTACTTC. The encoded protein is CASNGQGITYEQYF.